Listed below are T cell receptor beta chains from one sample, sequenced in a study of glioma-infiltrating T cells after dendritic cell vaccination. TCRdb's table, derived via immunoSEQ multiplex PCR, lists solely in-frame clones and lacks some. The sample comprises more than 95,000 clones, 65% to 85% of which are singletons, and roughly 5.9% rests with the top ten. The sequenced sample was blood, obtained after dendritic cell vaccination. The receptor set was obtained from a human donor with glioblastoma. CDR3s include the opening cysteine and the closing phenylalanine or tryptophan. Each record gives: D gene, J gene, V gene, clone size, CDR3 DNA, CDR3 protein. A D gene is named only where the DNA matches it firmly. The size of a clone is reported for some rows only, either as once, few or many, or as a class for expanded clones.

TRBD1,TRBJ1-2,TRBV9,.,TGTGCCAGCAGCGAATCGGTAACAGTCACAGGGGATCGTGGCTACACCTTC,CASSESVTVTGDRGYTF
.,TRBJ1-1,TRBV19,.,TGTGCCAGTATAAGGGGTCGACACACTGAAGCTTTCTTT,CASIRGRHTEAFF
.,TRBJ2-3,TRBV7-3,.,TGTGCCAGCAGCTTAACGCCGCTTGGACAGCCAGATACGCAGTATTTT,CASSLTPLGQPDTQYF
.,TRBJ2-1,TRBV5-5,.,TGTGCCAGCAGACCACTAGCCCGACTCTGGGATGAGCAGTTCTTC,CASRPLARLWDEQFF
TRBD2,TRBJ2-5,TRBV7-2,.,TGTGCCAGCAGCCCCTCGACTAGCAGAGAGACCCAGTACTTC,CASSPSTSRETQYF
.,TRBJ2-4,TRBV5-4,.,TGTGCCAGCAGCTCGAGGCCCTCCTCCGAAGACATTCAGTACTTC,CASSSRPSSEDIQYF
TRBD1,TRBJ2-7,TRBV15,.,TGTGCCACCAGCAGGACAGGGCAATCCTACGAGCAGTACTTC,CATSRTGQSYEQYF
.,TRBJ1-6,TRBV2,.,TGTGCCAGCAGTGGAGACTCGGGTTCACCCCTCCACTTT,CASSGDSGSPLHF
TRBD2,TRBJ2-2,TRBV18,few,TGTGCCAGCTCACGCGGACTAGCGGGACGAACCGGGGAGCTGTTTTTT,CASSRGLAGRTGELFF
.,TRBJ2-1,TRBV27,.,TGTGCCAGCAGTTTATTGGGGGCTGGGTACAATGAGCAGTTCTTC,CASSLLGAGYNEQFF
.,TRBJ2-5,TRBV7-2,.,TGTGCCAGCAGCCCCGCAAAGGCTAGGTGGGAGACCCAGTACTTC,CASSPAKARWETQYF
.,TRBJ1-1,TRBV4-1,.,TGCGCCAGCAGCCAACGGACAGTGAACACTGAAGCTTTCTTT,CASSQRTVNTEAFF
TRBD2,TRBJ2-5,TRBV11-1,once,TGTGCCAGCAGCTTAAACGGGGGGGCCAGAAAGACCCAGTACTTC,CASSLNGGARKTQYF
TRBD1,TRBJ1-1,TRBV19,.,TGTGCCAGTATGGACAGGGGACGGAACACTGAAGCTTTCTTT,CASMDRGRNTEAFF
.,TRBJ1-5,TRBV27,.,TGTGCCAGCAGTTATGGAGGGGGGGATCAGCCCCAGCATTTT,CASSYGGGDQPQHF
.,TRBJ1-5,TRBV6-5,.,TGTGCCAGTCGGGGAAGCAATCAGCCCCAGCATTTT,CASRGSNQPQHF
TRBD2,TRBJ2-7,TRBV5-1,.,TGCGCCAGCAGCTTGACTAGCGGGGCTTACGAGCAGTACTTC,CASSLTSGAYEQYF
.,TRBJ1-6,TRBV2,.,TGTGCCAGCAGTGTGGAGAGCTCCTATAATTCACCCCTCCACTTT,CASSVESSYNSPLHF
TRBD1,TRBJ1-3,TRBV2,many,TGTGCCAGCAGTGTAGAACAGGGGGCTGGAAACACCATATATTTT,CASSVEQGAGNTIYF
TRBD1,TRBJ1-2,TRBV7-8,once,TGTGCCAGCAGCTCCGAAAACAGGGGAATAGGCTACACCTTC,CASSSENRGIGYTF
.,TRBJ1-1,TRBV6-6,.,TGTGCCAGCGGGGGCTGGGCAGGGGACACTGAAGCTTTCTTT,CASGGWAGDTEAFF
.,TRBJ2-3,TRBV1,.,TGCACCAGCAGCCAAGCACTAGCGGACCGGGGCACAGATACGCAGTATTTT,CTSSQALADRGTDTQYF
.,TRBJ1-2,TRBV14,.,TGTGCCAGCAGCTTCGGGACTAACTATGGCTACACCTTC,CASSFGTNYGYTF
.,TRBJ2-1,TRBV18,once,TGTGCCAGCTCAAGGATAAGTACAGGGAAGGGCAATGAGCAGTTCTTC,CASSRISTGKGNEQFF
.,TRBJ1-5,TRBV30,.,TGTGCCTGGAGTCGGGACAATCAGCCCCAGCATTTT,CAWSRDNQPQHF
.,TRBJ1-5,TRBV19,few,TGTGCCAGTAGTATAGGCAGGAATCAGCCCCAGCATTTT,CASSIGRNQPQHF